The next 30 T cell receptor beta chains were all read from a single sample in a study of blood T cells in healthy people across ages. A second roughly 6 to 12 cycle PCR used barcoded and J-beta primers. TCRdb reanalysed the 5' RACE reads using MiXCR and keeps one entry per CDR3 protein. The sample records over 1,500,000 distinct CDR3 sequences, 49% being singletons. Sequencing used blood. Receptors were obtained from a woman in her thirties or forties in good health.

V is TRBV20-1 and J is TRBJ1-5, with D tentatively TRBD1 (6 bases). Germline V lookup: CDR1 DFQATT, CDR2 SNEGSKA (reference sequence). The length of the CDR3 is 15 residues. V lost 3 bases, J lost 3 bases, and 15 bases lay in between. The CDR3 here is CSASPLTGPNQPQHF. Written as DNA, the CDR3 is TGCAGTGCTAGCCCCCTAACAGGGCCCAATCAGCCCCAGCATTTT.

The chain couples TRBV15 to TRBJ2-3; 8 nucleotides align to TRBD1. The CDR3 covers 15 residues. Trimming took 3 bases from V and 5 from J; bases not matched to a gene: 7. CDR1 and CDR2 from the germline V gene are LNHNV and YYDKDF (reference sequence). The CDR3 DNA follows: TGTGCCACCAGCAGGGACAGGGCCTTTGAAGATACGCAGTATTTT. The encoded protein is CATSRDRAFEDTQYF.

The rearrangement uses TRBV25-1 and TRBJ1-4, with unresolved D. The germline V gene has CDR1 MGHDK and CDR2 SYGVNS. Trimming took off 1 base at V and 13 bases at J, with 10 bases between the two ends. This CDR3 is built from 12 residues. The CDR3 coding sequence is TGTGCCAGCAGTGAATTAATGGGGTTACTGTTTTTT. This translates into CASSELMGLLFF.

The chain uses TRBV7-2 and TRBJ2-7; 8 nucleotides line up with TRBD2. The CDR3 length is 16 residues. Germline V gene sequence: CDR1 SGHTA, CDR2 FQGNSA. Trimming took 5 bases from V and 9 from J; bases not matched to a gene: 18. Here the CDR3 DNA reads TGTGCCAGCAGCCGAGGGACTAGAGGTGAGCCTTCTGGGCAGTACTTC. Translated: CASSRGTRGEPSGQYF. Variable domain in full (rest from reference TRBV7-2 and TRBJ2-7): GAGVSQSPSNKVTEKGKDVELRCDPISGHTALYWYRQSLGQGLEFLIYFQGNSAPDKSGLPSDRFSAERTGGSVSTLTIQRTQQEDSAVYLCASSRGTRGEPSGQYFGPGTRLTVT.

At least ten counts were recorded for this clonotype. J is TRBJ2-7 and V is TRBV4-2; 9 positions agree with TRBD1. V shed 5 bases and J 5 bases; nucleotides not matched to a gene: 7. This CDR3 spans 14 amino acids. Germline V gene lookup returns CDR1 LGHNA and CDR2 YNFKEQ. CDR3 sequence (DNA): TGTGCCAGCAGCGTCGGGACAGGGATCAACGAGCAGTACTTC. Protein sequence: CASSVGTGINEQYF.

This clonotype has only a few counts. V usage is TRBV7-2 and J usage is TRBJ2-7; tentatively, D is TRBD1 or TRBD2 (5 bases each). Germline loops: CDR1 SGHTA, CDR2 FQGNSA. CDR3 length equals 13 residues. V was cut by 9 bases and J by 3 bases, with 15 bases left in between. This chain's CDR3 is CASRRDGGYEQYF. DNA for the CDR3: TGTGCCAGTAGAAGGGACGGAGGCTACGAGCAGTACTTC.

The V call is TRBV28, the J call TRBJ1-2; D may be TRBD1 (6 bases). CDR1 is MDHEN and CDR2 is SYDVKM in the germline V gene. V lost 2 bases to trimming and J lost 7 bases, with 17 bases between them. The CDR3 sequence is 15 residues long. In DNA form, the CDR3 reads TGTGCCAGCAGTTTAGCAGGGGTCGGGAGGTCTGGCTACACCTTC. It specifies CASSLAGVGRSGYTF.

This clonotype was observed a handful of times. This rearrangement joins TRBV7-6 to TRBJ2-5; a possible D gene is TRBD2 (6 bases). Germline V CDR1 and CDR2: SGHVS, FNYEAQ. The CDR3 spans 14 residues. V was trimmed by 1 base and J by 7 bases, leaving 13 bases between them. The CDR3 nucleotides read TGTGCCAGCAGCTTAGGTTCTAGCGCGGGGACCCAGTACTTC. Translating it yields CASSLGSSAGTQYF.

This chain connects TRBV5-1 to TRBJ2-7; D ambiguous. Germline V gene sequence: CDR1 SGHRS, CDR2 YFSETQ. The ends were cut back, 4 bases at V and 6 bases at J, with 17 bases in the middle. The CDR3 has 14 residues. The DNA of the CDR3 is TGCGCCAGCAGCAGACACACTACCTACCCCGAGCAGTACTTC. It specifies CASSRHTTYPEQYF.

This clonotype was found a few times. V and J are TRBV5-1 and TRBJ1-5; D ambiguous. The germline V and J ends were trimmed by 2 bases and 4 bases, with 7 bases remaining between them. The CDR3 is 13 amino acids. Germline values: CDR1 SGHRS, CDR2 YFSETQ. CDR3 coding DNA: TGCGCCAGCAGCTTAGAGACGAATCAGCCCCAGCATTTT. Its protein product is CASSLETNQPQHF. Filled out from reference TRBV5-1 and TRBJ1-5, the complete variable domain reads KAGVTQTPRYLIKTRGQQVTLSCSPISGHRSVSWYQQTPGQGLQFLFEYFSETQRNKGNFPGRFSGRQFSNSRSEMNVSTLELGDSALYLCASSLETNQPQHFGDGTRLSIL.

This clonotype was counted a few times. The chain combines TRBV29-1 with TRBJ1-2; 9 bases map to TRBD1. V trimming: 6 bases; J trimming: 6 bases; junction bases outside the gene matches: 8. The CDR3 extends over 13 amino acids. The germline V gene has CDR1 SQVTM and CDR2 ANQGSEA. Written as DNA, the CDR3 is TGCAGCGTCGAGTCGGGACAGGGAAATGGCTACACCTTC. Protein sequence: CSVESGQGNGYTF.

The V gene is TRBV5-1, the J gene TRBJ2-5; D tentatively fits TRBD1 or TRBD2 (6 bases each). This CDR3 is 18 amino acids long. Trimming pared 0 bases from V and 5 bases from J, leaving 23 bases between. Looked up from germline, CDR1 is SGHRS and CDR2 is YFSETQ. CDR3 DNA: TGCGCCAGCAGCTTGGAAGCGGCGGGACAAGGATTTAGCGAGACCCAGTACTTC. Translating gives CASSLEAAGQGFSETQYF.

This clonotype was found a few times. Compared with germline, one end of the junction differs, possibly owing to a read error. V usage is TRBV7-7 and J usage is TRBJ2-1; D might be TRBD1 or TRBD2, each matching 5 bases. CDR1 is SSHAT and CDR2 is FNYEAQ in the germline V gene (reference sequence). The CDR3 has 12 residues. The CDR3 spells CASSFRGETQFF. The CDR3, as DNA: TGTGCTAGCAGCTTTAGGGGAGAGACCCAGTTCTTC.

This clonotype has more than one count but fewer than ten. This chain links TRBV4-3 with TRBJ1-4; no reliable D call. The CDR3 extends over 15 amino acids. Germline V gene data show CDR1 as LGHNA and CDR2 as YSLEER. V was pared by 1 base and J by 7 bases, with 13 bases between. CDR3 protein: CASSQGTASTEKLFF. DNA for the CDR3: TGCGCCAGCAGCCAAGGGACGGCCTCCACTGAAAAACTGTTTTTT.

In this sample, this clonotype turned up a few times. This chain connects TRBV4-3 to TRBJ1-2; D gene unclear. CDR1 and CDR2 from the germline V gene are LGHNA and YSLEER. Trimming stripped 4 bases from V and 3 bases from J, with 15 bases between. The CDR3 covers 15 residues. The CDR3 loop reads CASSRSDPADYGYTF. CDR3 sequence (DNA): TGCGCCAGCAGCCGATCAGATCCTGCCGACTATGGCTACACCTTC.

CDR3 loop: CASSLGQASYNEQFF. For the CDR3, the DNA is TGTGCCAGCAGTTTAGGTCAGGCCTCCTACAATGAGCAGTTCTTC. V and J are TRBV28 and TRBJ2-1; D is ambiguous. The CDR3 is 15 amino acids. Trimming took 2 bases from V and 0 from J, leaving 8 bases between them. CDR1 and CDR2 from the germline V gene are MDHEN and SYDVKM.

This clonotype has only one observation. The rearrangement joins TRBV7-2 to TRBJ2-7; no definite D call. This CDR3 contains 16 residues. The germline CDR1 and CDR2 sequences are SGHTA and FQGNSA. V was cut by 0 bases and J by 2 bases, with 14 bases left in between. This CDR3 is CASSLASSPATYEQYF. CDR3 DNA sequence: TGTGCCAGCAGCTTAGCCTCGAGCCCGGCGACCTACGAGCAGTACTTC.

The chain combines TRBV13 with TRBJ2-5; possibly TRBD1 for D (6 bases). Germline V gene lookup returns CDR1 PRHDT and CDR2 FYEKMQ (reference sequence). The CDR3 is 15 residues long. The ends were cut back, 1 base at V and 2 bases at J, with 11 bases in the middle. CDR3 nucleotides: TGTGCCAGCAGCTTAGCACCGGGACAACAAGAGACCCAGTACTTC. Amino acid sequence: CASSLAPGQQETQYF.

This clonotype was observed a handful of times. CDR3: CSASGGIGNEQYF. CDR3 bases: TGCAGTGCTAGCGGGGGGATTGGTAACGAGCAGTACTTC. This chain uses TRBV20-1 with TRBJ2-5; 7 nucleotides line up with TRBD2. The DNA end is a closer match to TRBJ2-7, so the J assignment may be wrong. Germline CDR1 is DFQATT and CDR2 is SNEGSKA (reference sequence). The CDR3 is 13 amino acids.

CDR3 DNA sequence: TGTGCCAGCAACGGACTAGCGGACCACTACGAGCAGTACTTC. Protein sequence: CASNGLADHYEQYF. This chain joins TRBV6-5 and TRBJ2-7; 10 bases agree with TRBD2. V trimming: 7 bases; J trimming: 3 bases; junction bases outside the gene matches: 6. The germline V gene encodes CDR1 MNHEY and CDR2 SVGAGI. The CDR3 extends over 14 amino acids.

This chain uses TRBV6-6 with TRBJ2-3; possibly TRBD2 for D (5 bases). V lost 2 bases and J 6 bases, leaving 9 bases between the germline ends. Germline values: CDR1 MNHNY, CDR2 SVGAGI (reference sequence). This CDR3 contains 13 residues. CDR3 region: CASSYREPDTQYF. CDR3 nucleotides: TGTGCCAGCAGTTACAGGGAGCCGGATACGCAGTATTTT.

The rearrangement uses TRBV6-6 and TRBJ1-2; possible D gene TRBD1, 6 bases. V was cut by 0 bases and J by 1 base, with 15 bases left in between. Germline CDR1 MNHNY, CDR2 SVGAGI (reference sequence). The length of the CDR3 is 17 residues. CDR3 nucleotides: TGTGCCAGCAGTTACTCGTTTGGGCAGGGGATTAACTATGGCTACACCTTC. Translating it yields CASSYSFGQGINYGYTF.

The rearrangement uses TRBV9 and TRBJ2-1; tentatively, D is TRBD1 or TRBD2 (6 bases each). Between the trimmed V and J ends, which lost 5 bases and 3 bases, there was a span of 21 bases. CDR1 SGDLS and CDR2 YYNGEE come from the germline V gene. This CDR3 region has 17 residues. CDR3 amino acids: CASSTLSGGSGYNEQFF. The CDR3 DNA reads TGTGCCAGCAGTACCCTTTCCGGGGGCTCGGGCTACAATGAGCAGTTCTTC.

The table lists this clonotype with a few counts. The genes are TRBV12-3 or TRBV12-4 and TRBJ1-4, with D maybe TRBD1 (6 bases). V lost 6 bases and J lost 5, with 19 bases in between. CDR3 length: 16 amino acids. CDR3 protein: CASRKFPGQGNEKLFF. Written as DNA, the CDR3 is TGTGCCAGCAGAAAATTTCCGGGACAAGGGAATGAAAAACTGTTTTTT.

V is TRBV6-6 and J is TRBJ2-7, with unresolved D. Germline V gene data show CDR1 as MNHNY and CDR2 as SVGAGI (reference sequence). Trimming cost V 6 bases and J 4 bases, with 16 bases left between them. This CDR3 spans 14 amino acids. The CDR3 DNA reads TGTGCCAGCAGGACGGTCCCGCCACCTTACGAGCAGTACTTC. This encodes CASRTVPPPYEQYF.

The chain couples TRBV9 to TRBJ1-4; D uncertain. Germline V gene sequence: CDR1 SGDLS, CDR2 YYNGEE. Trimming shortened V by 0 bases and J by 6 bases, and 12 bases separated the two germline ends. This CDR3 is 15 amino acids long. Written as DNA, the CDR3 is TGTGCCAGCAGCGTAGAACCAGGAATTTATGAAAAACTGTTTTTT. Its translation is CASSVEPGIYEKLFF.

The chain employs TRBV7-8 and TRBJ2-7; tentative D call: TRBD1 (6 bases). The CDR3 is made up of 14 amino acids. Germline V gives CDR1 SGHVS, CDR2 FQNEAQ. V lost 5 bases and J 3 bases, leaving 14 bases between the germline ends. This CDR3 reads CASSPRDKHYEQYF. The CDR3 bases are TGTGCCAGCAGCCCCCGGGACAAGCACTACGAGCAGTACTTC.

This chain's CDR3 is CASSLAKVEGWDEQYF. CDR3 bases: TGTGCCAGCAGCTTAGCCAAGGTAGAGGGTTGGGACGAGCAGTACTTC. The rearrangement joins TRBV13 to TRBJ2-7; D perhaps matches TRBD2 (5 bases). The germline V gene has CDR1 PRHDT and CDR2 FYEKMQ (reference sequence). V dropped 1 base and J dropped 5 bases, with 18 bases sitting between them. This CDR3 is 16 amino acids long. The variable domain in full, with the rest retrieved from reference TRBV13 and TRBJ2-7, is AAGVIQSPRHLIKEKRETATLKCYPIPRHDTVYWYQQGPGQDPQFLISFYEKMQSDKGSIPDRFSAQQFSDYHSELNMSSLELGDSALYFCASSLAKVEGWDEQYFGPGTRLTVT.

The chain uses TRBV14 and TRBJ2-2; 10 bases are a match to TRBD2. V lost 2 bases, J lost 5 bases, and 5 bases stayed unmatched. Germline CDR1 and CDR2: SGHDN and FVKESK. The CDR3 contains 16 residues. The CDR3, as DNA: TGTGCCAGCAGCCAATATAGCGGGAGGCGGACCGGGGAGCTGTTTTTT. It yields the protein CASSQYSGRRTGELFF. Using reference TRBV14 and TRBJ2-2 for the parts outside the CDR3, the full variable domain is EAGVTQFPSHSVIEKGQTVTLRCDPISGHDNLYWYRRVMGKEIKFLLHFVKESKQDESGMPNNRFLAERTGGTYSTLKVQPAELEDSGVYFCASSQYSGRRTGELFFGEGSRLTVL.

The chain links TRBV7-9 to TRBJ1-6; D may be TRBD1 (5 bases). Germline V gene lookup returns CDR1 SEHNR and CDR2 FQNEAQ (reference sequence). Trimming removed 2 bases from V and 7 bases from J, with 18 bases in between. The CDR3 runs 17 residues. CDR3 residues: CASSLRLGETENSPLHF. As DNA, the CDR3 is TGTGCCAGCAGCTTACGGCTGGGGGAGACAGAAAATTCACCCCTCCACTTT.